These T cell receptor beta chains were read from a single sample in a study of T cell responses to AZD1222 COVID-19 vaccine. Only in-frame clones appear in the TCRdb table, and some are missing; sequencing was by immunoSEQ multiplex PCR. The table has about 39,000 clones, about 91% seen once. The sequenced sample was peripheral blood, obtained 28 days after the second AZD1222 dose. The receptors were sampled from an adult who received the AZD1222 COVID-19 vaccine. CDR3s include the opening cysteine and the closing phenylalanine or tryptophan. D genes are given only for firm matches. Size tells how often a clone was seen (once, few, many) or the class of an expanded clone, and some rows leave it out.

clone_size: once
v_call: TRBV3-1/TRBV3-2
j_call: TRBJ2-2
d_call: -
cdr3_nt: TGTGCCAGCAGCCGAGCAGGGTACACCGGGGAGCTGTTTTTT
cdr3_aa: CASSRAGYTGELFF

clone_size: -
v_call: TRBV5-8
j_call: TRBJ1-5
d_call: -
cdr3_nt: TGTGCCAGCAGCTTGCTTGCTGCAAGGGTGAATCAGCCCCAGCATTTT
cdr3_aa: CASSLLAARVNQPQHF

clone_size: -
v_call: TRBV7-7
j_call: TRBJ1-4
d_call: -
cdr3_nt: TGTGCCAGCAGCGTCGGGGCAACTAATGAAAAACTGTTTTTT
cdr3_aa: CASSVGATNEKLFF

clone_size: -
v_call: TRBV7-2
j_call: TRBJ1-3
d_call: -
cdr3_nt: TGTGCCAGCAGCTTCGGGGGCGATGGAAACACCATATATTTT
cdr3_aa: CASSFGGDGNTIYF

clone_size: -
v_call: TRBV5-1
j_call: TRBJ1-2
d_call: -
cdr3_nt: TGCGCCAGCAGCTTGGACACCAACTATGGCTACACCTTC
cdr3_aa: CASSLDTNYGYTF

clone_size: -
v_call: TRBV5-1
j_call: TRBJ2-3
d_call: -
cdr3_nt: TGCGCCAGCAGCTTGATTGCAGATACGCAGTATTTT
cdr3_aa: CASSLIADTQYF

clone_size: few
v_call: TRBV5-6
j_call: TRBJ1-5
d_call: -
cdr3_nt: TGTGCCAGCAGCAAGGACGGAGGCAATCAGCCCCAGCATTTT
cdr3_aa: CASSKDGGNQPQHF

clone_size: -
v_call: TRBV11-2
j_call: TRBJ2-2
d_call: TRBD1
cdr3_nt: TGTGCCAGCAGCTGGGACAGGGAGAGCTTATCCACCGGGGAGCTGTTTTTT
cdr3_aa: CASSWDRESLSTGELFF

clone_size: -
v_call: TRBV9
j_call: TRBJ2-3
d_call: -
cdr3_nt: TGTGCCAGCAGCGTAGGGGCGGGATTCACAGATACGCAGTATTTT
cdr3_aa: CASSVGAGFTDTQYF

clone_size: -
v_call: TRBV19
j_call: TRBJ2-2
d_call: TRBD2
cdr3_nt: TGTGCCAGTAGTCCAGGACTAGCGGGGAACACCGGGGAGCTGTTTTTT
cdr3_aa: CASSPGLAGNTGELFF

clone_size: -
v_call: TRBV5-1
j_call: TRBJ2-7
d_call: -
cdr3_nt: TGCGCCAGCAGCTCGGGCGACAATAATGGGCACGAGCAGTACTTC
cdr3_aa: CASSSGDNNGHEQYF

clone_size: -
v_call: TRBV24-1
j_call: TRBJ2-1
d_call: -
cdr3_nt: TGTGCCACCAGTGATCGCACACAGGTTAACAATGAGCAGTTCTTC
cdr3_aa: CATSDRTQVNNEQFF

clone_size: -
v_call: TRBV6-6
j_call: TRBJ2-7
d_call: -
cdr3_nt: TGTGCCAGTAGGGAGGCGGGCAGCTCCTACGAGCAGTACTTC
cdr3_aa: CASREAGSSYEQYF

clone_size: once
v_call: TRBV10-1
j_call: TRBJ2-7
d_call: -
cdr3_nt: TGCGCCAGCAGTGAGTACAGGAACGAGCAGTACTTC
cdr3_aa: CASSEYRNEQYF

clone_size: -
v_call: TRBV5-1
j_call: TRBJ2-7
d_call: -
cdr3_nt: TGCGCCAGCAGCTTGGCCCTTAGCAGGGATTCCTACGAGCAGTACTTC
cdr3_aa: CASSLALSRDSYEQYF

clone_size: -
v_call: TRBV6-2/TRBV6-3
j_call: TRBJ2-7
d_call: TRBD2
cdr3_nt: TGTGCCAGCAGTATCGGACTAGCGGGAACCTACGAGCAGTACTTC
cdr3_aa: CASSIGLAGTYEQYF

clone_size: once
v_call: TRBV3-1/TRBV3-2
j_call: TRBJ2-5
d_call: -
cdr3_nt: TGTGCCAGCAGCCAAACATGGGAGACCCAGTACTTC
cdr3_aa: CASSQTWETQYF

clone_size: -
v_call: TRBV5-8
j_call: TRBJ1-1
d_call: -
cdr3_nt: TGTGCCAGCAGCTTGGCCCCCAATTTTTTAGTTGGGGACGTGAACACTGAAGCTTTCTTT
cdr3_aa: CASSLAPNFLVGDVNTEAFF

clone_size: -
v_call: TRBV5-1
j_call: TRBJ2-3
d_call: TRBD2
cdr3_nt: TGCGCCAGCAGCTTCCTAGCGGGGGGGGCCGATACGCAGTATTTT
cdr3_aa: CASSFLAGGADTQYF

clone_size: -
v_call: TRBV6-6
j_call: TRBJ1-6
d_call: -
cdr3_nt: TGTGCCGCGGCGCAAGTTACAAATTCACCCCTCCACTTT
cdr3_aa: CAAAQVTNSPLHF

clone_size: -
v_call: TRBV9
j_call: TRBJ2-7
d_call: -
cdr3_nt: TGTGCCAGCAGCCCCCGGGGCAGGGAGGCCTACGAGCAGTACTTC
cdr3_aa: CASSPRGREAYEQYF

clone_size: -
v_call: TRBV5-6
j_call: TRBJ2-1
d_call: TRBD2
cdr3_nt: TGTGCCAGCAGCTTGGAGACTAGCGGGGCCTACAATGAGCAGTTCTTC
cdr3_aa: CASSLETSGAYNEQFF

clone_size: -
v_call: TRBV5-8
j_call: TRBJ1-4
d_call: -
cdr3_nt: TGTGCCAGCAGCGCCCGGGGGAGGGGAAATGAAAAACTGTTTTTT
cdr3_aa: CASSARGRGNEKLFF

clone_size: -
v_call: TRBV5-1
j_call: TRBJ2-5
d_call: TRBD1
cdr3_nt: TGCGCCAGCCGGGACAGGGAAGAGACCCAGTACTTC
cdr3_aa: CASRDREETQYF

clone_size: -
v_call: TRBV6-5
j_call: TRBJ1-2
d_call: -
cdr3_nt: TGTGCCAGCAGTTACTGGGGACGGGCTAACTATGGCTACACCTTC
cdr3_aa: CASSYWGRANYGYTF

clone_size: -
v_call: TRBV7-8
j_call: TRBJ2-7
d_call: TRBD2
cdr3_nt: TGTGCCAGCAGCCCTACTAGCGGGACCCACGAGCAGTACTTC
cdr3_aa: CASSPTSGTHEQYF

clone_size: -
v_call: TRBV15
j_call: TRBJ1-5
d_call: -
cdr3_nt: TGTGCCACCAGCAGAGGGGCAGGGAGACCTAGCAATCAGCCCCAGCATTTT
cdr3_aa: CATSRGAGRPSNQPQHF

clone_size: -
v_call: TRBV3-1/TRBV3-2
j_call: TRBJ2-5
d_call: -
cdr3_nt: TGTGCCAGCAGCCAAGGGTCGAATACCGGAGAGACCCAGTACTTC
cdr3_aa: CASSQGSNTGETQYF

clone_size: -
v_call: TRBV5-1
j_call: TRBJ2-7
d_call: -
cdr3_nt: TGCGCCAGCAGTCGCCCCCCCGGGTTTGAGCAGTACTTC
cdr3_aa: CASSRPPGFEQYF

clone_size: -
v_call: TRBV7-3
j_call: TRBJ2-5
d_call: TRBD1
cdr3_nt: TGTGCCAGCAGCCCGGGGACAGGGCTAGAGACCCAGTACTTC
cdr3_aa: CASSPGTGLETQYF

clone_size: -
v_call: TRBV5-5
j_call: TRBJ2-7
d_call: -
cdr3_nt: TGTGCCAGCAGCTTGGGGGGCGCCTTATCTGAGCAGTACTTC
cdr3_aa: CASSLGGALSEQYF